These 2 T cell receptor beta chains share one sample of origin, sequenced in a study of T cell responses to AZD1222 COVID-19 vaccine (dated by TCRdb to about 2021). The library was built by means of the immunoSEQ multiplex PCR assay. As stored in TCRdb, this immuneACCESS dataset retains in-frame rearrangements with V and J assigned. A fraction of the clones does not appear; measured against another copy, unresolved V genes explain less than half of the discrepancy, and the remainder lacks a known reason. A total of about 100,000 clones appear in this sample, roughly 90% of them only once. Jointly, the top ten make up under 2% of the sample. The time point label for this specimen denotes: baseline before first vaccination. The sample here was peripheral blood, taken on day 0 of AZD1222 vaccination. The receptors here all came from an adult in good health.

The V and J genes are TRBV28 and TRBJ2-1; TRBD1 might be the D (7 bases). The V and J ends lost 2 bases and 3 bases respectively, with 17 bases between them. The CDR3 length is 17 residues. Germline V gene sequence: CDR1 MDHEN, CDR2 SYDVKM. The CDR3 DNA sequence: TGTGCCAGCAGTTTAAAATTAAGGGGGCGGGACTACAATGAGCAGTTCTTC. Translation: CASSLKLRGRDYNEQFF.

The V gene is TRBV5-4, the J gene TRBJ1-5; 10 bases match TRBD1. The CDR3 sequence is 13 residues long. After removal of 7 bases from V and 7 bases from J, the junction contained 5 bases not matched to a gene. Germline V lookup: CDR1 SGHNT, CDR2 YYREEE (reference sequence). The CDR3 DNA follows: TGTGCCAGCGGACAGGGGGTAGGGCAGCCCCAGCATTTT. Translated, it gives CASGQGVGQPQHF.